These 10 T cell receptor beta chains were sequenced from one sample in a study of glioma-infiltrating T cells after dendritic cell vaccination (TCRdb year 2016). Receptor amplification or capture employed the immunoSEQ multiplex PCR assay. TCRdb re-hosts the immuneACCESS table, in-frame sequences only. Its copies lack some clones; in the studies checked, an unresolved V gene accounts for under half of them, and the cause for the rest is not known. The sample includes tens of thousands of clones, with around 85% observed a single time. The top ten clonotypes cover 2.5% to 3% of the sample. The source was blood, collected before dendritic cell vaccination. Every receptor here comes from a human donor with glioblastoma.

The chain carries TRBV7-2 and TRBJ2-7, with 9 bases aligning to TRBD2. Germline V CDR1 and CDR2: SGHTA, FQGNSA. The CDR3 loop spans 16 amino acids. The junction had 10 bases not matched to a gene; V was cut back by 2 bases and J by 5 bases. CDR3 sequence reads: CASSLSGASGIHEQYF. CDR3 DNA: TGTGCCAGCAGCTTATCAGGCGCTAGCGGGATCCACGAGCAGTACTTC.

The chain uses TRBV2 and TRBJ1-2, with TRBD1 matching over 11 bases. The CDR3 runs 15 residues. Trimming at V came to 7 bases and at J to 6 bases, leaving 10 bases not matched to a gene. The germline V gene encodes CDR1 SNHLY and CDR2 FYNNEI. Here the CDR3 DNA reads TGTGCCAGCACCGGGACAGGGGGTGTTTCGAATGGCTACACCTTC. Encoded protein: CASTGTGGVSNGYTF.

This chain uses TRBV14 with TRBJ2-7; TRBD2 agrees at 7 bases. The junction had 5 bases not matched to a gene; V was cut back by 3 bases and J by 6 bases. Germline V gives CDR1 SGHDN, CDR2 FVKESK. CDR3 size: 13 residues. The CDR3 DNA reads as TGTGCCAGCAGCCATGTGGGCGGGAGCGAGCAGTACTTC. The encoded protein is CASSHVGGSEQYF. Together with reference TRBV14 and TRBJ2-7, the CDR3 gives the full variable domain: EAGVTQFPSHSVIEKGQTVTLRCDPISGHDNLYWYRRVMGKEIKFLLHFVKESKQDESGMPNNRFLAERTGGTYSTLKVQPAELEDSGVYFCASSHVGGSEQYFGPGTRLTVT.

J is TRBJ1-5 and V is TRBV5-1; D not resolved. This CDR3 is built from 15 residues. Germline V gives CDR1 SGHRS, CDR2 YFSETQ. The V and J ends lost 0 bases and 2 bases respectively, with 9 bases between them. CDR3 amino acids: CASSLEGGRNQPQHF. The CDR3 nucleotides are TGCGCCAGCAGCTTGGAGGGAGGGCGCAATCAGCCCCAGCATTTT. The full variable domain, in which reference TRBV5-1 and TRBJ1-5 provide the parts outside the CDR3, is KAGVTQTPRYLIKTRGQQVTLSCSPISGHRSVSWYQQTPGQGLQFLFEYFSETQRNKGNFPGRFSGRQFSNSRSEMNVSTLELGDSALYLCASSLEGGRNQPQHFGDGTRLSIL.

The rearrangement joins TRBV9 to TRBJ1-1; 10 bases line up with TRBD1. The germline V gene has CDR1 SGDLS and CDR2 YYNGEE. This CDR3 has 15 amino acids. The J segment lost 8 bases and the V segment lost 5 bases, leaving 12 bases of the junction unmatched. The CDR3 loop is CASSPGTGVNREAFF. In nucleotides, the CDR3 is TGTGCCAGCAGTCCGGGGACAGGGGTTAATCGGGAAGCTTTCTTT.

J is TRBJ2-3 and V is TRBV28, with D possibly matching TRBD1 (6 bases). Trimming shortened V by 1 base and J by 15 bases, and 17 bases separated the two germline ends. Germline V gene sequence: CDR1 MDHEN, CDR2 SYDVKM. This CDR3 is built from 13 residues. The CDR3 protein is CASSLFRQADSYF. CDR3 DNA: TGTGCCAGCAGTTTATTCAGACAGGCCGACTCCTATTTT.

This clone was recorded once. This chain connects TRBV10-2 to TRBJ1-1; D not certain. Trimming removed 4 bases from V and 2 bases from J, with 5 bases in between. CDR1 WSHSY and CDR2 SAAADI come from the germline V gene. CDR3 length equals 12 residues. CDR3 nucleotide sequence: TGCGCCAGCAGTGCCTCCAACACTGAAGCTTTCTTT. This gives the protein CASSASNTEAFF.

The J gene is TRBJ2-3, the V gene TRBV4-1; possible D gene TRBD2, 5 bases. This CDR3 is 19 amino acids long. V lost 3 bases and J 0 bases, leaving 22 bases between the germline ends. The germline gives CDR1 MGHRA, CDR2 YSYEKL. The CDR3 bases are TGCGCCAGCAGCCATTCCCTTTGGAGGCTGGCGGTTAGCACAGATACGCAGTATTTT. Its protein product is CASSHSLWRLAVSTDTQYF.

The V gene is TRBV6-5, the J gene TRBJ2-7, with TRBD1 matching over 11 bases. The length of the CDR3 is 12 residues. Germline CDR1 and CDR2: MNHEY and SVGAGI. The junction had 4 bases not matched to a gene; V was cut back by 10 bases and J by 5 bases. The CDR3 sequence: CATRTGGNEQYF. The DNA of the CDR3 is TGTGCCACCCGGACAGGGGGCAACGAGCAGTACTTC.

This rearrangement joins TRBV29-1 to TRBJ2-7; TRBD1 agrees at 8 bases. J lost 2 bases, V lost 6 bases, and 6 bases had no gene match. This CDR3 comprises 13 residues. Germline CDR1 reads SQVTM; CDR2 reads ANQGSEA. DNA for the CDR3: TGCAGCGTAGGACAGGGAAGAACCTACGAGCAGTACTTC. Translating gives CSVGQGRTYEQYF.